Listed below are T cell receptor beta chains from one sample, sequenced in a study of T cell changes during pregnancy in multiple sclerosis. TCRdb keeps only in-frame clones here, not all; method: immunoSEQ multiplex PCR. The table records roughly 22,000 clones, approximately 90% of them present only once. Sequenced material: CD4+ T cells from peripheral blood mononuclear cells, taken after pregnancy. The receptor source for this set is a female donor in good health, enrolled as a control in a pregnancy study. Both conserved end residues are part of each CDR3. The order of the fields is CDR3 DNA, CDR3 protein, D gene, clone size, V gene, J gene. The D gene is left open where the match is weak. Clone sizes are given selectively: once, few, many, or a class where the clone is expanded.

CDR3nt: TGTGCCAGCTCACCAAATGGCAGGGGGAGCGAGCAGTACTTC; CDR3aa: CASSPNGRGSEQYF; d_gene: TRBD1; abundance: -; v_gene: TRBV18; j_gene: TRBJ2-7
CDR3nt: TGTGCCAGCTCGGCAGGGGTTATGGGTAACAATGAGCAGTTCTTC; CDR3aa: CASSAGVMGNNEQFF; d_gene: -; abundance: -; v_gene: TRBV18; j_gene: TRBJ2-1
CDR3nt: TGTGCCAGCAACCCCACCGGGACAGGCTTCTATGGCTACACCTTC; CDR3aa: CASNPTGTGFYGYTF; d_gene: TRBD1; abundance: -; v_gene: TRBV6-5; j_gene: TRBJ1-2
CDR3nt: TGCGCCAGCAGCTTGCTTGGAGAGGGTTCGGCTGGCTACACCTTC; CDR3aa: CASSLLGEGSAGYTF; d_gene: -; abundance: -; v_gene: TRBV5-1; j_gene: TRBJ1-2
CDR3nt: TGTGCCAGTAGCCGGTCGGAGGGACAGGGGCTCGGGTATGGCTACACCTTC; CDR3aa: CASSRSEGQGLGYGYTF; d_gene: TRBD1; abundance: -; v_gene: TRBV19; j_gene: TRBJ1-2
CDR3nt: TGTGCCAGCAGACGAACAGGAGACGAAAAACTGTTTTTT; CDR3aa: CASRRTGDEKLFF; d_gene: -; abundance: once; v_gene: TRBV28; j_gene: TRBJ1-4
CDR3nt: TGTGCCAGCAGTTACCGGGCGGGAGATAGCTACGAGCAGTACTTC; CDR3aa: CASSYRAGDSYEQYF; d_gene: TRBD2; abundance: -; v_gene: TRBV6-5; j_gene: TRBJ2-7
CDR3nt: TGTGCCAGCAGCTTATCTTTCGTTTCGGCCCGGGAGGGGATCACTGAAGCTTTCTTT; CDR3aa: CASSLSFVSAREGITEAFF; d_gene: -; abundance: -; v_gene: TRBV11-2; j_gene: TRBJ1-1
CDR3nt: TGTGCCAGCAGCGTAGGGGGCAGTAACCTGGGGGAGCAGTACTTC; CDR3aa: CASSVGGSNLGEQYF; d_gene: -; abundance: -; v_gene: TRBV9; j_gene: TRBJ2-7
CDR3nt: TGTGCCAGCAGCGAATCGACAGGCACCTCTGGAAACACCATATATTTT; CDR3aa: CASSESTGTSGNTIYF; d_gene: -; abundance: -; v_gene: TRBV9; j_gene: TRBJ1-3
CDR3nt: TGTGCCAGCAGTGGGAGGCTGGGAGGCCCTCAGCCCCAGCATTTT; CDR3aa: CASSGRLGGPQPQHF; d_gene: -; abundance: few; v_gene: TRBV2; j_gene: TRBJ1-5
CDR3nt: TGCGCCAGCAGCCCTGGACTTTTCCGTAATACGCAGTATTTT; CDR3aa: CASSPGLFRNTQYF; d_gene: -; abundance: -; v_gene: TRBV4-3; j_gene: TRBJ2-3
CDR3nt: TGTGCCAGCAGCGTAGTCGGGGGAACGGGCGGGGAGCTGTTTTTT; CDR3aa: CASSVVGGTGGELFF; d_gene: -; abundance: once; v_gene: TRBV9; j_gene: TRBJ2-2
CDR3nt: TGTGCCAGCAGTCATACGGGACAGGGAGGTTTGGAGCCCCAGCATTTT; CDR3aa: CASSHTGQGGLEPQHF; d_gene: TRBD1; abundance: -; v_gene: TRBV6-6; j_gene: TRBJ1-5
CDR3nt: TGTGCCAGCAGCCCCTTAGTTAGCGGGACACCCTACAATGAGCAGTTCTTC; CDR3aa: CASSPLVSGTPYNEQFF; d_gene: TRBD2; abundance: -; v_gene: TRBV11-2; j_gene: TRBJ2-1
CDR3nt: TGTGCCACCAGCAAGGGCTTCCAACCGGGGTCCTACAATGAGCAGTTCTTC; CDR3aa: CATSKGFQPGSYNEQFF; d_gene: -; abundance: -; v_gene: TRBV15; j_gene: TRBJ2-1
CDR3nt: TGTGCCAGCAGCCAACCCTTACAAGGACTAGCGGGAGATCGGGTGAGAGATACGCAGTATTTT; CDR3aa: CASSQPLQGLAGDRVRDTQYF; d_gene: TRBD2; abundance: -; v_gene: TRBV4-2; j_gene: TRBJ2-3
CDR3nt: TGTGCCAGCAGCTTAGGACAACGGGGGAAGTTCGGCTACACCTTC; CDR3aa: CASSLGQRGKFGYTF; d_gene: -; abundance: -; v_gene: TRBV7-9; j_gene: TRBJ1-2
CDR3nt: TGTGCCAGCAGTAGGAGGACAGACTACGAGCAGTACTTC; CDR3aa: CASSRRTDYEQYF; d_gene: -; abundance: -; v_gene: TRBV7-2; j_gene: TRBJ2-7
CDR3nt: TGTGCCAGCAGCGTTAGGGACAGATCGGGAGAAGAGACCCAGTACTTC; CDR3aa: CASSVRDRSGEETQYF; d_gene: -; abundance: -; v_gene: TRBV9; j_gene: TRBJ2-5
CDR3nt: TGTGCCAGTAGTATCCGCGGGACAGGGAAGAATCAGCCCCAGCATTTT; CDR3aa: CASSIRGTGKNQPQHF; d_gene: TRBD1; abundance: -; v_gene: TRBV19; j_gene: TRBJ1-5
CDR3nt: TGTGCCAGCAGCTTGGAGGGCCGGGGGGGGGCTTTCTTT; CDR3aa: CASSLEGRGGAFF; d_gene: -; abundance: -; v_gene: TRBV5-6; j_gene: TRBJ1-1
CDR3nt: TGTGCCAGCAGCCCCCCGCAGGTTGTTGAGCAGTACTTC; CDR3aa: CASSPPQVVEQYF; d_gene: -; abundance: -; v_gene: TRBV7-8; j_gene: TRBJ2-7
CDR3nt: TGTGCCACCAGCAGAGGGGGGACAGCCACTGAAGCTTTCTTT; CDR3aa: CATSRGGTATEAFF; d_gene: TRBD1; abundance: -; v_gene: TRBV15; j_gene: TRBJ1-1
CDR3nt: TGTGCCAGCAGCAGACAGGGGGGGCCAAGCTACGAGCAGTACTTC; CDR3aa: CASSRQGGPSYEQYF; d_gene: TRBD1; abundance: -; v_gene: TRBV7-3; j_gene: TRBJ2-7
CDR3nt: TGTGCCAGCAGACCATCTAGCGCCCGCTCCTACGAGCAGTACTTC; CDR3aa: CASRPSSARSYEQYF; d_gene: -; abundance: -; v_gene: TRBV28; j_gene: TRBJ2-7
CDR3nt: TGTGCCAGCAGCTTAGGGGACAGGGCGGTGATTGAAGCTTTCTTT; CDR3aa: CASSLGDRAVIEAFF; d_gene: TRBD1; abundance: -; v_gene: TRBV11-3; j_gene: TRBJ1-1